One and the same sample provided the 27 T cell receptor beta chains below, sequenced in a study of blood T cell repertoires in COVID-19. The data were produced by immunoSEQ multiplex PCR, yet TCRdb's version contains in-frame clones alone and is incomplete. Here the sample spans some 180,000 clones, approximately 80% being singletons. Material for sequencing was peripheral blood. The receptors here all came from a woman aged 50 to 60 with active or convalescent COVID-19.

This clone was recorded once. This chain uses TRBV19 with TRBJ1-2; 8 nucleotides agree with TRBD1. The trim removed 5 bases at V and 2 bases at J, leaving 4 bases unmatched. CDR3 length equals 14 residues. Germline CDR1 reads LNHDA; CDR2 reads SQIVND (reference sequence). As DNA, the CDR3 is TGTGCCAGTAGTCCCTACAGGGGGAACTATGGCTACACCTTC. Translation: CASSPYRGNYGYTF.

The chain uses TRBV27 and TRBJ1-2; no clear D. Germline assignment: CDR1 MNHEY and CDR2 SMNVEV (reference sequence). CDR3 length: 16 residues. V lost 3 bases to trimming and J lost 10 bases, with 24 bases between them. For the CDR3, the DNA is TGTGCCAGCAGTTTGGTCGTCTGGTCAGGACTTAATGACTACACCTTC. Translation: CASSLVVWSGLNDYTF.

V is TRBV6-4 and J is TRBJ2-3; no definite D call. The CDR3 totals 12 residues. Between the trimmed V and J ends, which lost 5 bases and 2 bases, there was a span of 5 bases. The germline gives CDR1 MRHNA, CDR2 SNTAGT. CDR3 nucleotide sequence: TGTGCCAGCAGTCCCAACACAGATACGCAGTATTTT. It encodes CASSPNTDTQYF.

The CDR3 DNA reads TGTGCCAGCAGCTTTCGTCAGACAGGGGATCGGAATGAGCAGTTCTTC. Translation gives CASSFRQTGDRNEQFF. V and J are TRBV7-9 and TRBJ2-1; 8 nucleotides align to TRBD1. Germline lookup yields CDR1 SEHNR and CDR2 FQNEAQ (reference sequence). J lost 7 bases, V lost 3 bases, and 11 bases had no gene match. The length of the CDR3 is 16 residues. Drawing the rest from reference TRBV7-9 and TRBJ2-1, the complete variable domain is DTGVSQNPRHKITKRGQNVTFRCDPISEHNRLYWYRQTLGQGPEFLTYFQNEAQLEKSRLLSDRFSAERPKGSFSTLEIQRTEQGDSAMYLCASSFRQTGDRNEQFFGPGTRLTVL.

The CDR3 here is CASSSFLVRSYEQYF. CDR3 nucleotide sequence: TGTGCCAGCAGCTCCTTTCTAGTGAGGTCCTACGAGCAGTACTTC. This chain connects TRBV7-9 to TRBJ2-7; D unresolved. This CDR3 has 15 amino acids. V lost 4 bases, J lost 1 base, and 14 bases lay in between. From germline, CDR1 is SEHNR and CDR2 FQNEAQ (reference sequence).

This chain joins TRBV27 and TRBJ2-3; 14 bases align to TRBD2. The junction had 7 bases not matched to a gene; V was cut back by 5 bases and J by 0 bases. Germline CDR1 reads MNHEY; CDR2 reads SMNVEV (reference sequence). The CDR3 contains 18 residues. Here the CDR3 reads CASSRWTSGRRSTDTQYF. In DNA form, the CDR3 reads TGTGCCAGCAGTCGATGGACTAGCGGGAGGCGCAGCACAGATACGCAGTATTTT.

This clone was seen only once. The chain joins TRBV6-5 to TRBJ1-6; 9 nucleotides agree with TRBD1. Germline V gene sequence: CDR1 MNHEY, CDR2 SVGAGI. CDR3 length equals 16 residues. With 4 bases clipped from V and 8 bases from J, the junction kept 9 bases outside the gene matches. The CDR3 nucleotides are TGTGCCAGCAGTTCCGAAGAGACAGGGGGTTATTCACCCCTCCACTTT. The encoded protein is CASSSEETGGYSPLHF.

This clone was observed a handful of times. CDR3: CASSKTEQETQYF. CDR3 sequence (DNA): TGTGCCAGCAGTAAGACAGAGCAAGAGACCCAGTACTTC. The gene calls are TRBV6-2 or TRBV6-3 and TRBJ2-5; D perhaps matches TRBD1 (5 bases). The germline V and J ends were trimmed by 5 bases and 2 bases, with 9 bases remaining between them. There are 13 residues in the CDR3. Per germline, CDR1 MNHEY and CDR2 SVGEGT.

The rearrangement joins TRBV25-1 to TRBJ1-3; no clear D gene. The V end lost 5 bases, the J end lost 4 bases, and 12 bases lay between the germline ends. This CDR3 spans 14 amino acids. Per germline, CDR1 MGHDK and CDR2 SYGVNS. DNA for the CDR3: TGTGCCAGCAGTTCCCGGAGTAAGGGAAACACCATATATTTT. This sequence encodes CASSSRSKGNTIYF.

This sequence joins TRBV29-1 and TRBJ1-2; maybe TRBD1 (6 bases). This CDR3 is built from 13 residues. V dropped 6 bases and J dropped 4 bases, with 15 bases sitting between them. Germline lookup yields CDR1 SQVTM and CDR2 ANQGSEA. The CDR3 loop reads CSVSVTGSYGYTF. CDR3 bases: TGCAGCGTCTCCGTGACAGGCAGCTATGGCTACACCTTC.

CDR3 nucleotide sequence: TGCGCCAGCAACCGGGACAGGAACACTGAAGCTTTCTTT. Translated: CASNRDRNTEAFF. This chain uses TRBV5-1 with TRBJ1-1; 7 nucleotides line up with TRBD1. V lost 6 bases, J lost 1 base, and 3 bases stayed unmatched. CDR1 SGHRS and CDR2 YFSETQ come from the germline V gene. CDR3 size: 13 residues.

V and J are TRBV6-4 and TRBJ2-7; a weak D match, TRBD2 (5 bases). The CDR3 length is 13 residues. With 4 bases removed from V and 6 bases from J, the gap between germline ends came to 13 bases. Germline loops: CDR1 MRHNA, CDR2 SNTAGT. CDR3 in DNA: TGTGCCAGCAGTGTCGAGGGATTCGGCGAGCAGTACTTC. Translation: CASSVEGFGEQYF.

The rearrangement uses TRBV25-1 and TRBJ1-1; D not certain. The germline V and J ends were trimmed by 5 bases and 4 bases, with 17 bases remaining between them. Germline V gene sequence: CDR1 MGHDK, CDR2 SYGVNS. The CDR3 sequence is 15 residues long. The DNA for the CDR3 is TGTGCCAGCAGTCGTAGCAGTTCAATGCCCACTGAAGCTTTCTTT. Translating it yields CASSRSSSMPTEAFF.

The chain has TRBV19 and TRBJ1-4, with 10 bases that match TRBD1. CDR3 size: 15 residues. Germline assignment: CDR1 LNHDA and CDR2 SQIVND (reference sequence). V shed 5 bases and J 7 bases; nucleotides not matched to a gene: 7. The DNA for the CDR3 is TGTGCCAGTAGTGTCGGGACAGGGGAGGTTGAAAAACTGTTTTTT. The encoded protein is CASSVGTGEVEKLFF.

The V and J genes are TRBV6-4 and TRBJ2-1; the D gene is possibly TRBD2 (5 bases). Germline V lookup: CDR1 MRHNA, CDR2 SNTAGT. The CDR3 totals 13 residues. Trimming took 4 bases from V and 5 from J, leaving 9 bases between them. CDR3 amino acids: CASSAGRDNEQFF. The CDR3 nucleotides read TGTGCCAGCAGTGCGGGGAGAGACAATGAGCAGTTCTTC.

DNA of the CDR3: TGTGCCAGCAGTCATGGACAGGGACTACAGTCTAATGAAAAACTGTTTTTT. It translates to CASSHGQGLQSNEKLFF. The genes are TRBV2 and TRBJ1-4; TRBD1 matches 8 bases. The V gene's germline CDR1 is SNHLY and CDR2 FYNNEI. J lost 3 bases, V lost 5 bases, and 11 bases had no gene match. The CDR3 runs 17 residues. The complete variable domain, with remaining parts taken from reference TRBV2 and TRBJ1-4, reads EPEVTQTPSHQVTQMGQEVILRCVPISNHLYFYWYRQILGQKVEFLVSFYNNEISEKSEIFDDQFSVERPDGSNFTLKIRSTKLEDSAMYFCASSHGQGLQSNEKLFFGSGTQLSVL.

This clone was seen a handful of times. The chain couples TRBV7-2 to TRBJ2-7; 7 bases map to TRBD2. The CDR3 has 14 amino acids. Germline V gene lookup returns CDR1 SGHTA and CDR2 FQGNSA. The trim removed 2 bases at V and 5 bases at J, leaving 6 bases unmatched. Written as DNA, the CDR3 is TGTGCCAGCAGCTTAAAGCGGGGCGGAAACGAGCAGTACTTC. Translating gives CASSLKRGGNEQYF.

This clone has a handful of counts. J is TRBJ1-5 and V is TRBV14, with TRBD1 matching over 11 bases. The CDR3 loop spans 16 amino acids. V shed 4 bases, J shed 1 base, and the junction held 3 bases outside the gene matches. Germline CDR1 reads SGHDN; CDR2 reads FVKESK. The CDR3 reads CASSPGQGASNQPQHF. The CDR3 bases are TGTGCCAGCAGCCCCGGACAGGGGGCGAGCAATCAGCCCCAGCATTTT.

This chain's CDR3 is CASSQVAGGSIGYTF. CDR3 DNA: TGCGCCAGCAGCCAAGTCGCAGGGGGCTCTATAGGCTACACCTTC. The gene calls are TRBV4-3 and TRBJ1-2, with 8 nucleotides matching TRBD1. Germline-derived CDR1 and CDR2 are LGHNA and YSLEER. V dropped 1 base and J dropped 8; count of bases not matched to a gene: 9. The CDR3 spans 15 residues.

This clone came up once. The chain has TRBV6-2 or TRBV6-3 and TRBJ2-3; weak D call: TRBD2 (5 bases). Germline values: CDR1 MNHEY, CDR2 SVGEGT. This CDR3 region has 14 residues. V lost 2 bases, J lost 1 base, and 7 bases lay in between. The CDR3 nucleotides are TGTGCCAGCAGTTACGGAGCGGGCACAGATACGCAGTATTTT. As protein: CASSYGAGTDTQYF.

The chain uses TRBV19 and TRBJ1-3; D perhaps matches TRBD1 (5 bases). CDR3 size: 14 residues. V was cut by 4 bases and J by 5 bases, with 12 bases left in between. The germline CDR1 and CDR2 sequences are LNHDA and SQIVND (reference sequence). The chain's CDR3 is CASSKDRDRNTIYF. The CDR3, as DNA: TGTGCCAGTAGTAAAGACAGAGACAGAAACACCATATATTTT.

This chain uses TRBV2 with TRBJ2-3, with D possibly matching TRBD2 (6 bases). CDR1 SNHLY and CDR2 FYNNEI come from the germline V gene. The ends were cut back, 6 bases at V and 0 bases at J, with 10 bases in the middle. The CDR3 spans 14 residues. The CDR3 protein is CASSGDLSTDTQYF. The DNA for the CDR3 is TGTGCCAGCAGCGGGGACTTGAGCACAGATACGCAGTATTTT.

V usage is TRBV5-5 and J usage is TRBJ2-5, with a tentative D call TRBD1 (5 bases). CDR1 is SGHKS and CDR2 is YYEKEE in the germline V gene (reference sequence). The CDR3 spans 12 residues. The germline V and J ends were trimmed by 6 bases and 4 bases, with 10 bases remaining between them. CDR3 nucleotide sequence: TGTGCCAGCAATTATAGGGGAGAGACCCAGTACTTC. This sequence encodes CASNYRGETQYF.

A remark on this clone: An end of the junction does not agree with germline; a read error may underlie this. V is TRBV30 and J is TRBJ1-4; D is unresolved. Germline CDR1 and CDR2: GTSNPN and SVGIG (reference sequence). The CDR3 runs to 11 residues. CDR3 residues: CAWSVADQRVF. The CDR3 DNA reads as TGTGCCTGGAGTGTCGCGGACCAGCGGGTTTTT.

V and J are TRBV19 and TRBJ1-5; the match to TRBD1 covers 7 bases. Germline V gives CDR1 LNHDA, CDR2 SQIVND (reference sequence). CDR3 length: 15 residues. Trimming took 3 bases from V and 6 from J; bases not matched to a gene: 8. The CDR3 nucleotides read TGTGCCAGTAGTATTACGGCAGGGGGTACTCAGCCCCAGCATTTT. This encodes CASSITAGGTQPQHF.

This sequence joins TRBV11-2 and TRBJ1-1, with TRBD1 identical over 9 bases. Germline trimming cut 7 bases from V and 12 bases from J; bases unmatched to any gene: 18. Germline V gene lookup returns CDR1 SGHAT and CDR2 FQNNGV. The CDR3 loop spans 15 amino acids. Written as DNA, the CDR3 is TGTGCCAGCACCTCAACCGGGACAGGGAGTTTAAGACCTTTCTTT. It yields the protein CASTSTGTGSLRPFF.

The chain has TRBV19 and TRBJ2-6; D gene unclear. Trimming pared 8 bases from V and 1 base from J, leaving 3 bases between. The germline V gene has CDR1 LNHDA and CDR2 SQIVND (reference sequence). The CDR3 is 12 amino acids. This chain's CDR3 is CASRSGANVLTF. CDR3 bases: TGTGCCAGTCGGTCTGGGGCCAACGTCCTGACTTTC.